The source of this TCR beta chain is a study of cytomegalovirus exposure and HLA in healthy donors. The overall study: Genotyping of under 500 donors showed that roughly 80% belonged to the Caucasian-associated ancestry cluster.

This PCR relied on a set of 60 Vbeta primers and 13 Jbeta primers. The assay was immunoSEQ multiplex PCR, and TCRdb's table has in-frame clones only and misses some. The sample includes about 140,000 clones, around 82% seen only once; the top ten take around 6.8%. The CDR3 sequence is 16 residues long. Germline V CDR1 and CDR2: MNHEY, SMNVEV (reference sequence). V trimming: 5 bases; J trimming: 7 bases; junction bases outside the gene matches: 14. The rearrangement uses TRBV27 and TRBJ2-1, with 7 bases matching TRBD1. The receptor's source is a man in his forties in good health and CMV-seropositive. The sequencing sample was made of PBMCs. DNA of the CDR3: TGTGCCAGCAGTCTAAGACGGACAGGACCGGGGAATGAGCAGTTCTTC. Protein sequence: CASSLRRTGPGNEQFF.